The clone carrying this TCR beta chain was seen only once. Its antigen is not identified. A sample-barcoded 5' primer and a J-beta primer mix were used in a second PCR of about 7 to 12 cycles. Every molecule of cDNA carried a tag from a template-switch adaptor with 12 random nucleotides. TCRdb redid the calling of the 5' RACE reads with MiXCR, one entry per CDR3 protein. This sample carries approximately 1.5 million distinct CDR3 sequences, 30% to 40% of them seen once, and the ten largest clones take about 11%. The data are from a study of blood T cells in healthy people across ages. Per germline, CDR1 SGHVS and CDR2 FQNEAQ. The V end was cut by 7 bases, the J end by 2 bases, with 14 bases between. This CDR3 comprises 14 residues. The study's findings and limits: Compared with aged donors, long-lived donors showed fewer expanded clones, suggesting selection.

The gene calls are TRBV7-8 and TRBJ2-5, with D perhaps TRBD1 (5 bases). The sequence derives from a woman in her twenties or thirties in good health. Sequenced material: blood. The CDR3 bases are TGTGCCAGCACCCAGACAGTGCAACAAGAGACCCAGTACTTC. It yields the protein CASTQTVQQETQYF.